This T cell receptor (beta chain) is drawn from a study of beta chain features in type 1 diabetes. V gave up 1 base and J gave up 5 bases; unmatched junction bases: 3. CDR1 and CDR2 from the germline V gene are SGDLS and YYNGEE. CDR3 length equals 14 residues. Every bit of the isolated RNA underwent reverse transcription, so sequencing read expressed TCRB transcripts. Clones were read by immunoSEQ multiplex PCR, and TCRdb kept only the in-frame ones, dropping some. The profile shows 350,000 to 400,000 clones, over 13% of them singletons. Remarks on this clone: The antigen is not known.

Study conclusions and caveats: Shorter TCRB CDR3s, moderately but significantly so, were found in Type 1 diabetes patients in all four CD4+ subsets.

The specimen was naive CD4+ T cells from blood. V usage is TRBV9 and J usage is TRBJ2-3; 8 nucleotides line up with TRBD1. This TCR derives from a woman younger than 30 in good health. The CDR3 is CASSVQGAGDTQYF. CDR3 in DNA: TGTGCCAGCAGCGTACAGGGGGCTGGAGATACGCAGTATTTT.